The entry that follows covers one TCR beta chain sequence. Antigen specificity is unknown. Primers included in the PCR were 60 Vbeta and 13 Jbeta primers. Clones were read by immunoSEQ multiplex PCR, and TCRdb kept only the in-frame ones, dropping some. The sample lists 180,000 or so clones; approximately 86% were seen once. These data originate in a study of cytomegalovirus exposure and HLA in healthy donors. About the study: There were 90 million to 140 million unique TCR beta sequences, drawn from approximately 180 million T cells, in an earlier analysis. Study findings and constraints: It was reportedly the case that the classifier diagnosed cytomegalovirus status with high specificity and sensitivity.

Germline V gene lookup returns CDR1 MNHEY and CDR2 SVGAGI. V trimming: 7 bases; J trimming: 4 bases; junction bases outside the gene matches: 9. The CDR3 runs to 14 residues. The rearrangement links TRBV6-5 to TRBJ1-2; 7 bases fit TRBD1. This TCR derives from a woman aged 25 to 39 in good health and CMV-seronegative. The sequencing sample was made of PBMCs. The CDR3 DNA follows: TGTGCCAGCACCCAGGGGGAAGGAATCTATGGCTACACCTTC. Translation gives CASTQGEGIYGYTF.